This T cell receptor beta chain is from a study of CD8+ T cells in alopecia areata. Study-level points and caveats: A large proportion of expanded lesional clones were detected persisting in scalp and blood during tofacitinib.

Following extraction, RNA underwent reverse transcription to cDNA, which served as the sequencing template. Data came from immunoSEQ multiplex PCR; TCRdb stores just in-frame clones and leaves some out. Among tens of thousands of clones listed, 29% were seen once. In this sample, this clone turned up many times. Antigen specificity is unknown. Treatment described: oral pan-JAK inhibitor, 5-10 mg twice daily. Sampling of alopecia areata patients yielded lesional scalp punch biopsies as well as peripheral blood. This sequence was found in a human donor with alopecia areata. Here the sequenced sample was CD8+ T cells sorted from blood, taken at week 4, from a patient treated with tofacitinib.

The chain's CDR3 is CASSEYGGELFF. CDR3 sequence (DNA): TGTGCCAGCAGTGAATACGGCGGGGAGCTGTTTTTT. The chain employs TRBV25-1 and TRBJ2-2; D unclear. CDR3 length equals 12 residues. Per germline, CDR1 MGHDK and CDR2 SYGVNS. V was shortened by 0 bases and J by 7 bases, with 3 bases between the two germline ends.